These 9 T cell receptor beta chains share one sample of origin, sequenced in a study of blood T cell repertoires in COVID-19. Data came from immunoSEQ multiplex PCR; TCRdb stores just in-frame clones and leaves some out. The sample has around 700,000 clones; 85% to 90% are singletons. The source material was peripheral blood. These receptors originate from a woman between 18 and 30 years old with acute or convalescent COVID-19.

As for this clone: This specimen includes other DNA sequences encoding the same CDR3. The chain joins TRBV6-5 to TRBJ1-2; TRBD1 matches at 11 bases. The CDR3 runs to 14 residues. The V gene's germline CDR1 is MNHEY and CDR2 SVGAGI. The junction had 1 base not matched to a gene; V was cut back by 2 bases and J by 5 bases. The CDR3 nucleotides read TGTGCCAGCAGTTACGGGACAGGGGGATATGGCTACACCTTC. This sequence encodes CASSYGTGGYGYTF.

The chain couples TRBV5-1 to TRBJ1-4; 7 nucleotides agree with TRBD1. The CDR3 extends over 14 amino acids. Per germline, CDR1 SGHRS and CDR2 YFSETQ. The trim removed 4 bases at V and 7 bases at J, leaving 7 bases unmatched. This CDR3 is CASSQGGGREKLFF. The DNA of the CDR3 is TGCGCCAGCAGCCAAGGGGGCGGTCGTGAAAAACTGTTTTTT.

The rearrangement uses TRBV29-1 and TRBJ1-2; 10 bases are a match to TRBD1. The germline gives CDR1 SQVTM, CDR2 ANQGSEA. The CDR3 has 15 residues. V trimming: 4 bases; J trimming: 0 bases; junction bases outside the gene matches: 5. Here the CDR3 reads CSVARTGGANYGYTF. The CDR3 bases are TGCAGCGTTGCTAGGACAGGGGGAGCTAACTATGGCTACACCTTC.

The chain couples TRBV6-1 to TRBJ1-6; the D gene is possibly TRBD1 (5 bases). This CDR3 contains 14 residues. V was trimmed by 3 bases and J by 6 bases, leaving 9 bases between them. The V gene's germline CDR1 is MNHNS and CDR2 SASEGT. CDR3 DNA sequence: TGTGCCAGCAGTGAGGTACAGGTTAATTCACCCCTCCACTTT. Translated, it gives CASSEVQVNSPLHF.

The chain is built from TRBV6-6 and TRBJ1-1; D might be TRBD1 (6 bases). Trimming pared 5 bases from V and 2 bases from J, leaving 18 bases between. Per germline, CDR1 MNHNY and CDR2 SVGAGI (reference sequence). The CDR3 totals 16 residues. The chain's CDR3 is CASSTGFKTLNTEAFF. For the CDR3, the DNA is TGTGCCAGCAGTACAGGGTTCAAAACTTTAAACACTGAAGCTTTCTTT.

The chain carries TRBV6-2 or TRBV6-3 and TRBJ2-3; D may be TRBD1 (6 bases). Germline values: CDR1 MNHEY, CDR2 SVGEGT. Trimming removed 6 bases from V and 2 bases from J, with 12 bases in between. The CDR3 runs to 14 residues. In nucleotides, the CDR3 is TGTGCCAGCAGCAGGGGACATCTCACAGATACGCAGTATTTT. Translating it yields CASSRGHLTDTQYF.

This chain uses TRBV9 with TRBJ1-2, with a weak D call TRBD1 (6 bases). V lost 3 bases and J lost 4, with 19 bases in between. CDR3 length: 16 residues. Per the germline V gene, CDR1 is SGDLS and CDR2 is YYNGEE. The CDR3 DNA follows: TGTGCCAGCAGCGCCCTAAGCGGGGGCGTAGGCTATGGCTACACCTTC. Its protein product is CASSALSGGVGYGYTF.

CDR3 loop: CASSQIQGGDNSPLHF. CDR3 DNA: TGCGCCAGCAGCCAAATACAAGGAGGAGATAATTCACCCCTCCACTTT. V and J are TRBV4-1 and TRBJ1-6; D uncertain. CDR3 length: 16 residues. From germline, CDR1 is MGHRA and CDR2 YSYEKL. V lost 2 bases and J lost 5, with 13 bases in between.

This chain joins TRBV6-5 and TRBJ1-2; D is unresolved. Germline CDR1 reads MNHEY; CDR2 reads SVGAGI. This CDR3 region has 14 residues. V gave up 6 bases and J gave up 3 bases, with 14 bases separating them. CDR3 protein: CASRDQILYYGYTF. CDR3 DNA: TGTGCCAGCAGAGATCAGATCCTCTACTATGGCTACACCTTC.